Below are 2 T cell receptor beta chains sequenced from a single sample in a study of early T cells in non-severe SARS-CoV-2 infection. TCRdb passed the 5' RACE reads through MiXCR, listing each CDR3 protein once. The table lists tens of thousands of distinct CDR3 sequences, around 13% of them singletons. The sequenced sample consisted of whole blood. These TCRs come from an adult who was a healthcare worker with PCR-confirmed SARS-CoV-2 infection or an uninfected control (not recorded which).

This clonotype was seen ten or more times. This chain uses TRBV6-2 or TRBV6-3 with TRBJ1-2, with D unclear. This CDR3 has 14 residues. The V gene lost 6 bases and the J gene lost 0 bases, with 11 bases spanning the gap. CDR1 and CDR2 (germline): MNHEY, SVGEGT. CDR3 in DNA: TGTGCCAGCAGAGGAGGTCCCGCTAACTATGGCTACACCTTC. It is translated as CASRGGPANYGYTF.

The chain has TRBV7-8 and TRBJ1-1, with TRBD1 matching over 10 bases. The CDR3 loop spans 15 amino acids. Germline V gene sequence: CDR1 SGHVS, CDR2 FQNEAQ. Trimming cost V 4 bases and J 4 bases; bases outside gene matches: 6. The CDR3 loop reads CASSSDRGYSTEAFF. The CDR3 region has the DNA TGTGCCAGCAGCTCGGACAGGGGGTATAGCACTGAAGCTTTCTTT.